This entry describes one T cell receptor (beta chain). Its target is not known. TCRdb used MiXCR to reprocess the multiplex PCR reads, holding one entry per CDR3 protein. The sample shows 150,000 to 200,000 distinct CDR3 sequences, roughly 30% of them seen only once. The sample is drawn from a study of breast tumors, draining lymph nodes, adjacent tissues. The study's findings and limits: Tumors had less TCR diversity than lymph nodes, more than nontumor tissue. Data only fit, rather than demonstrated, lymph node origin of most tumor T cells.

Axillary draining lymph nodes of breast cancer patients supplied the node samples. Germline values: CDR1 MDHEN, CDR2 SYDVKM. V lost 5 bases to trimming and J lost 3 bases, with 15 bases between them. CDR3 size: 15 residues. Source material: axillary lymph node tissue. The sequence was obtained from a female donor with breast cancer. Some clones in this sample may be carry-over from other donors' samples. The genes are TRBV28 and TRBJ2-3, with TRBD2 as a possible D gene (6 bases). The CDR3 protein is CASSLGGVRTDTQYF. The CDR3 DNA reads TGTGCCAGCAGTCTCGGGGGAGTAAGGACAGATACGCAGTATTTT.